One sample yielded the 2 T cell receptor beta chains listed below, sequenced in a study of T cell clones after liver transplantation. TCRdb keeps only in-frame clones here, not all; method: immunoSEQ multiplex PCR. The data show 7,500 or so clones, roughly 74% seen once. The sample consisted of CD8+ T cells from blood, taken before liver transplant. The receptors derive from a human donor who received a liver transplant.

This chain connects TRBV7-2 to TRBJ2-5; D unresolved. Trimming removed 3 bases from V and 4 bases from J, with 12 bases in between. The CDR3 loop spans 14 amino acids. Germline V gives CDR1 SGHTA, CDR2 FQGNSA. The CDR3 region is CASSFRIGPETQYF. Written as DNA, the CDR3 is TGTGCCAGCAGCTTCCGGATTGGCCCAGAGACCCAGTACTTC.

V and J are TRBV27 and TRBJ2-1; the D gene is possibly TRBD2 (6 bases). There are 13 residues in the CDR3. Germline CDR1 is MNHEY and CDR2 is SMNVEV (reference sequence). V shed 3 bases and J shed 7 bases, with 10 bases lying between them. The CDR3 protein is CASSFNGGNEQFF. The CDR3 nucleotides are TGTGCCAGCAGTTTTAATGGGGGGAATGAGCAGTTCTTC.